The rows below give T cell receptor beta chains drawn from one sample of a study of post-analysis software for immune sequencing data. Via MiXCR, TCRdb re-called the PCR reads, giving one row per CDR3 protein. The sample comprises hundreds of thousands of distinct CDR3 sequences, roughly 27% of which are singletons, and 0.55% to 0.65% rests with the top ten. Sequencing was carried out using blood. The receptor source for this set is a girl aged 5 to 17 with multiple sclerosis. Each CDR3 is given with its conserved first and last residue. A D gene is named only where the DNA matches it firmly. Part of the rows lack a size; the others show once, few, many or a class for expanded clones.

j_call,v_call,d_call,clone_size,cdr3_aa,cdr3_nt
TRBJ1-2,TRBV19,TRBD1,few,CASRTGNVYTF,TGTGCCAGTAGGACAGGGAACGTCTACACCTTC
TRBJ2-2,TRBV5-1,NA,NA,CASSSWGKDTGELFF,TGCGCCAGCAGCTCATGGGGGAAGGACACCGGGGAGCTGTTTTTT
TRBJ2-5,TRBV6-1,TRBD2,NA,CASSGLAGPSGTQYF,TGTGCCAGCAGTGGGCTAGCGGGGCCCTCGGGGACCCAGTACTTC
TRBJ2-5,TRBV28,NA,few,CASSPFQEEETQYF,TGTGCCAGCAGTCCCTTCCAGGAAGAAGAGACCCAGTACTTC
TRBJ2-5,TRBV2,TRBD2,once,CASSGTSGGYQETQYF,TGTGCCAGCAGTGGGACTAGCGGGGGGTACCAAGAGACCCAGTACTTC
TRBJ1-2,TRBV29-1,NA,NA,CSVDKGRSLDYGYTF,TGCAGCGTTGACAAGGGGCGCAGTTTGGACTATGGCTACACCTTC
TRBJ1-4,TRBV7-9,NA,once,CASSGRWGQNEKLFF,TGTGCCAGCAGCGGACGTTGGGGGCAGAATGAAAAACTGTTTTTT
TRBJ2-7,TRBV27,TRBD2,NA,CASRLAAGREQYF,TGTGCCAGCAGGCTAGCGGCGGGTCGGGAGCAGTACTTC
TRBJ2-7,TRBV7-9,NA,few,CASSLVGSTYEQYF,TGTGCCAGCAGCTTAGTTGGCAGCACCTACGAGCAGTACTTC
TRBJ2-2,TRBV29-1,TRBD2,few,CSVGSGDRGGELFF,TGCAGCGTTGGGAGCGGGGACCGTGGCGGGGAGCTGTTTTTT
TRBJ2-4,TRBV20-1,NA,many,CSAETDSKNIQYF,TGCAGTGCCGAAACGGACAGCAAAAACATTCAGTACTTC
TRBJ1-6,TRBV6-2/TRBV6-3,NA,NA,CASSSRPQASPLHF,TGTGCCAGCAGTTCGCGACCCCAGGCTTCACCCCTCCACTTT
TRBJ1-1,TRBV12-3/TRBV12-4,NA,many,CASSFGNTEAFF,TGTGCCAGCAGTTTTGGAAACACTGAAGCTTTCTTT
TRBJ2-1,TRBV29-1,TRBD1,NA,CSVNRDSSDNEQFF,TGCAGCGTGAACAGGGACAGCTCCGACAATGAGCAGTTCTTC
TRBJ2-4,TRBV7-9,NA,once,CASSLGLDRQYF,TGTGCCAGCAGCTTGGGATTAGACCGGCAGTACTTC
TRBJ1-4,TRBV5-1,NA,NA,CASSLRGEGEKLFF,TGCGCCAGCAGCTTGCGGGGGGAGGGTGAAAAACTGTTTTTT
TRBJ2-7,TRBV29-1,NA,few,CSVAFGDRSSYEQYF,TGCAGCGTTGCTTTTGGAGATAGGAGCTCCTACGAGCAGTACTTC
TRBJ2-3,TRBV28,NA,NA,CASSLWAGQDTQYF,TGTGCCAGCAGTTTATGGGCTGGTCAGGATACGCAGTATTTT
TRBJ2-4,TRBV27,TRBD1,few,CASRWRGGSSKNIQYF,TGTGCCAGCAGGTGGAGAGGGGGCAGCTCCAAAAACATTCAGTACTTC
TRBJ2-5,TRBV11-2,NA,NA,CASSPPGRGSETQYF,TGTGCCAGCAGCCCTCCCGGTAGGGGCTCGGAGACCCAGTACTTC
TRBJ2-7,TRBV20-1,TRBD1,NA,CSARDRVDYEQYF,TGCAGTGCTAGGGACAGGGTAGACTACGAGCAGTACTTC
TRBJ2-1,TRBV29-1,NA,many,CSVEEGNEQFF,TGCAGCGTTGAAGAGGGAAATGAGCAGTTCTTC
TRBJ2-1,TRBV27,NA,NA,CASSLWGVNEQFF,TGTGCCAGCAGTTTATGGGGGGTCAATGAGCAGTTCTTC
TRBJ2-1,TRBV11-2,TRBD1,NA,CASSPDRAGYNEQFF,TGTGCCAGCAGCCCGGACAGGGCCGGCTACAATGAGCAGTTCTTC
TRBJ2-4,TRBV11-1,TRBD1,NA,CASSSPTGGNIQYF,TGTGCCAGCAGCTCGCCGACAGGGGGAAACATTCAGTACTTC
TRBJ2-5,TRBV29-1,TRBD1,many,CSVEGGTGGGETQYF,TGCAGCGTTGAGGGAGGGACAGGGGGCGGGGAGACCCAGTACTTC
TRBJ1-4,TRBV11-1,TRBD1,few,CASSSGTGDEKLFF,TGTGCCAGCAGCTCCGGGACAGGGGATGAAAAACTGTTTTTT
TRBJ2-5,TRBV4-3,TRBD2,NA,CASGKREGGSRETQYF,TGCGCCAGCGGGAAGCGGGAGGGAGGATCCCGTGAGACCCAGTACTTC
TRBJ2-5,TRBV12-3/TRBV12-4,NA,once,CASRLVGTDEQYF,TGTGCCAGCCGACTAGTCGGGACGGATGAGCAGTACTTC
TRBJ2-7,TRBV6-1,TRBD1,NA,CASSDSGTGKRYEQYF,TGTGCCAGCAGTGATTCCGGGACAGGGAAACGCTACGAGCAGTACTTC
TRBJ1-4,TRBV12-3/TRBV12-4,TRBD1,NA,CASSPDREGEKLFF,TGTGCCAGCAGCCCCGACAGGGAGGGGGAAAAACTGTTTTTT